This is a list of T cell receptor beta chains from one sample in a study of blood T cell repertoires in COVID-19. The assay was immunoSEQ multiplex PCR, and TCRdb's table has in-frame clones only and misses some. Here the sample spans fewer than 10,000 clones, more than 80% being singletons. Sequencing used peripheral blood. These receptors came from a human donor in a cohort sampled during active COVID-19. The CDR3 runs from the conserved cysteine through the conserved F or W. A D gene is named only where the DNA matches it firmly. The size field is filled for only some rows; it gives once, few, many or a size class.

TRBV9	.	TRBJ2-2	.	CASSVEMRLVTGELFF	TGTGCCAGCAGCGTAGAAATGAGACTAGTGACCGGGGAGCTGTTTTTT
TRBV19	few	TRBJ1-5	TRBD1	CASSGQGAGQPQHF	TGTGCCAGTAGTGGACAGGGGGCTGGCCAGCCCCAGCATTTT
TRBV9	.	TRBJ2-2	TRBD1	CASSGRGQGFVTGELFF	TGTGCCAGCAGCGGTAGGGGACAGGGTTTTGTCACCGGGGAGCTGTTTTTT
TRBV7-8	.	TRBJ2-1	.	CASSPPQGYNEQFF	TGTGCCAGCAGCCCCCCCCAGGGATACAATGAGCAGTTCTTC
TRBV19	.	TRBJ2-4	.	CASSIRDTLAKNIQYF	TGTGCCAGTAGTATCAGGGATACTCTAGCCAAAAACATTCAGTACTTC
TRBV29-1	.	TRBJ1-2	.	CSVVENYGYTF	TGCAGCGTGGTAGAAAACTATGGCTACACCTTC
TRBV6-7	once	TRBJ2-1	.	CASSWRSSYNEQFF	TGTGCCAGCAGTTGGCGGAGCTCCTACAATGAGCAGTTCTTC
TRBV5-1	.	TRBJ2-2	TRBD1	CASSTTGAPNTGELFF	TGCGCCAGCAGTACGACAGGGGCCCCCAACACCGGGGAGCTGTTTTTT
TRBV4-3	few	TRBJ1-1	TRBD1	CASSLGQGNTEAFF	TGCGCCAGCAGCCTAGGACAGGGAAACACTGAAGCTTTCTTT
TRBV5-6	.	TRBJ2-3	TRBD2	CASSPAGTSGRWDTQYF	TGTGCCAGCAGCCCGGCGGGGACTAGCGGGAGGTGGGATACGCAGTATTTT
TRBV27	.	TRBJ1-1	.	CASSLSERQGHPEAFF	TGTGCCAGCAGTTTAAGTGAGAGGCAGGGGCACCCTGAAGCTTTCTTT
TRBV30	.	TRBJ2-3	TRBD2	CAWSAPRGGTDTQYF	TGTGCCTGGAGTGCCCCCCGGGGGGGCACAGATACGCAGTATTTT
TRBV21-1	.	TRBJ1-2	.	CASSKAYRTVFYGYTF	TGTGCCAGCAGCAAAGCTTATCGGACAGTCTTCTATGGCTACACCTTC
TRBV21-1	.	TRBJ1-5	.	CASTLRRDRGTYSNQPQHF	TGTGCCAGCACCCTCCGTAGGGACAGGGGGACGTATAGCAATCAGCCCCAGCATTTT
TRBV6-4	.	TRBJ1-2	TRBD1	CASSDAGTGAEGYTF	TGTGCCAGCAGTGACGCGGGGACAGGGGCGGAGGGCTACACCTTC
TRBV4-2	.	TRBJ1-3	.	CASSLRTDGNTIYF	TGTGCCAGCAGCCTGAGAACTGATGGAAACACCATATATTTT
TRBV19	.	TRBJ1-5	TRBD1	CASSIGGTGLVQPQHF	TGTGCCAGTAGTATAGGCGGGACAGGGTTGGTTCAGCCCCAGCATTTT
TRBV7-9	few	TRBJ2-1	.	CASSSNNEQFF	TGTGCCAGCAGCTCCAACAATGAGCAGTTCTTC
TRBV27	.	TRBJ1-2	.	CASSPGRGYTF	TGTGCCAGCAGTCCGGGGAGGGGCTACACCTTC
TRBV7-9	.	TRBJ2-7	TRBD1	CAGGGQGSSYEQYF	TGTGCCGGTGGAGGACAGGGGAGCTCCTACGAGCAGTACTTC
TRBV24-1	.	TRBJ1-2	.	CATSDPGRGYGYTF	TGTGCCACCAGTGACCCCGGAAGGGGCTATGGCTACACCTTC
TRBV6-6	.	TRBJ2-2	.	CASRILRSTGELFF	TGTGCCAGCAGGATACTAAGGAGCACCGGGGAGCTGTTTTTT
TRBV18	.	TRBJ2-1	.	CASSPPAGNEQFF	TGTGCCAGCTCACCACCGGCCGGGAATGAGCAGTTCTTC
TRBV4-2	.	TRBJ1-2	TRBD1	CASSQGTGEYGYTF	TGTGCCAGCAGCCAAGGGACAGGGGAGTATGGCTACACCTTC
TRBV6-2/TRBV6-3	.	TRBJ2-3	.	CASSYSVPGDTQYF	TGTGCCAGCAGTTACTCTGTCCCCGGGGATACGCAGTATTTT
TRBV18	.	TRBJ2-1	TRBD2	CASSPSSSGGAYNEQFF	TGTGCCAGCTCACCATCGTCTAGCGGGGGAGCCTACAATGAGCAGTTCTTC
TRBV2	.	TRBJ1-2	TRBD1	CAVGQGIIYGYTF	TGTGCCGTCGGACAGGGGATTATCTATGGCTACACCTTC
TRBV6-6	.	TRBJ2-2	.	CASSQRANTGELFF	TGTGCCAGCAGTCAGCGGGCTAACACCGGGGAGCTGTTTTTT
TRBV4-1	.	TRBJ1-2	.	CASSQATTVHYGYTF	TGCGCCAGCAGCCAAGCTACGACAGTCCACTATGGCTACACCTTC
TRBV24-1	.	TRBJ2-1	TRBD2	CATSLAGAAGGNEQFF	TGTGCCACCTCTCTAGCGGGGGCCGCGGGTGGTAATGAGCAGTTCTTC
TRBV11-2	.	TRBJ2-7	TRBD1	CASSLDDRGYEQYF	TGTGCCAGCAGCTTAGATGACAGGGGCTACGAGCAGTACTTC
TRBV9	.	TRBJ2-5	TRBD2	CASSVAGTSGGADLETQYF	TGTGCCAGCAGCGTTGCCGGGACTAGCGGGGGGGCCGATTTGGAGACCCAGTACTTC
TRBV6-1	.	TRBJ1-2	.	CASSEVRGYTF	TGTGCCAGCAGTGAAGTTCGTGGCTACACCTTC
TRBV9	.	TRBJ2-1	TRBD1	CASSPWTGEIYNEQFF	TGTGCCAGCAGCCCTTGGACAGGGGAAATCTACAATGAGCAGTTCTTC
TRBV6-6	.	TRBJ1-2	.	CASSYPAGDTNGYTF	TGTGCCAGCAGTTACCCAGCAGGGGATACGAATGGCTACACCTTC
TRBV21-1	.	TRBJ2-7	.	CASSHRNSRSYEQYF	TGTGCCAGCAGCCATCGTAACAGTCGCTCCTACGAGCAGTACTTC
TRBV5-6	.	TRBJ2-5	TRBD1	CASSWGTVLPETQYF	TGTGCCAGCAGCTGGGGGACAGTCCTCCCAGAGACCCAGTACTTC
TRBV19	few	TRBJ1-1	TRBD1	CASSIMRGRTEAFF	TGTGCCAGTAGTATCATGAGGGGGCGGACTGAAGCTTTCTTT
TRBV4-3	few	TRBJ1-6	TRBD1	CASSQRDREGGSPLHF	TGCGCCAGCAGCCAACGGGACAGGGAAGGAGGATCACCCCTCCACTTT
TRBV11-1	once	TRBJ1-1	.	CASSWDTLNTEAFF	TGTGCCAGCAGTTGGGACACTTTGAACACTGAAGCTTTCTTT
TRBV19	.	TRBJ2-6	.	CASSMGGGANVLTF	TGTGCCAGTAGTATGGGGGGAGGGGCCAACGTCCTGACTTTC
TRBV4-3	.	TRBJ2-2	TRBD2	CASSQGTSGSTGELFF	TGCGCCAGCAGCCAAGGGACTAGCGGTTCCACCGGGGAGCTGTTTTTT
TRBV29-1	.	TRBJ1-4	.	CSALGGAGNEKLFF	TGCAGCGCCCTGGGGGGGGCGGGTAATGAAAAACTGTTTTTT
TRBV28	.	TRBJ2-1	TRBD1	CASSPGTGGSNEQFF	TGTGCCAGCAGCCCTGGGACAGGGGGATCCAATGAGCAGTTCTTC
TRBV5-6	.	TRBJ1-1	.	CASSLMLGGRPGAFF	TGTGCCAGCAGCTTGATGTTAGGCGGCCGACCTGGGGCTTTCTTT
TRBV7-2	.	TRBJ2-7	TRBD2	CASSASGGAYEQYF	TGTGCCAGCAGCGCTAGCGGGGGAGCCTACGAGCAGTACTTC
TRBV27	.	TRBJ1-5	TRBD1	CASSPGQGGQPQHF	TGTGCCAGCAGTCCAGGACAGGGAGGTCAGCCCCAGCATTTT
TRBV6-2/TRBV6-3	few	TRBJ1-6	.	CASSYGSGGKSPLHF	TGTGCCAGCAGTTACGGATCGGGGGGGAAGTCACCCCTCCACTTT
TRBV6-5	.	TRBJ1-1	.	CASSYSQRYTEAFF	TGTGCCAGCAGTTACTCCCAGCGCTACACTGAAGCTTTCTTT
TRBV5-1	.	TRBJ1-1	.	CASQIPGQATEAFF	TGCGCCAGCCAAATTCCGGGACAAGCAACTGAAGCTTTCTTT
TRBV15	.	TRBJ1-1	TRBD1	CATSRALLTRGDTEAFF	TGTGCCACCAGCAGAGCTCTACTTACCAGGGGGGACACTGAAGCTTTCTTT
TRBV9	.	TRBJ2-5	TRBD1	CASSSTGGQETQYF	TGTGCCAGCAGCTCAACAGGGGGGCAAGAGACCCAGTACTTC